The sequence of this T cell receptor beta chain was determined in a study of blood T cell repertoires in COVID-19. Study-level information: Researchers got acute and convalescent COVID-19 samples from the United States, Italy and Spain. In each case, the material was cDNA or gDNA derived from T cells, B-cell-depleted T cells, or PBMCs.

As handled by the study authors: Amplification of reference gene primers was used by the study to estimate nucleated cell counts. Sequencing was performed with immunoSEQ multiplex PCR; in TCRdb, only in-frame clones are kept and a portion is missing. The V and J calls and clone size come from that table; D and trimming were worked out from the DNA. The table includes approximately 260,000 clones, roughly 80% detected once. The TCR originated in a woman aged 40 to 55 with active or convalescent COVID-19. The sequenced sample was peripheral blood.

In DNA form, the CDR3 reads TGCGCCCGCTGCCAACTCGGACTAGCGGGGACTGGCGGCGGGGATACGCAGTATTTT. Its translation: CARCQLGLAGTGGGDTQYF. This chain uses TRBV4-1 with TRBJ2-3; TRBD2 agrees at 12 bases. The CDR3 runs 19 residues. J was trimmed by 6 bases and V by 11 bases; bases with no gene match: 24. The germline CDR1 and CDR2 sequences are MGHRA and YSYEKL.